This TCR beta chain was captured by sequencing in a study of identical twins. This clonotype came up many times. Each cDNA held unique molecular identifiers, and template switching gave it a universal primer site. TCRdb reprocessed the 5' RACE reads with MiXCR, giving one entry per CDR3 protein. The sample yields about 470,000 distinct CDR3 sequences, around 24% seen once. The data also belong to a second study, concerning T cells expressing NK-cell markers. As that study records: It was sorted CD3+CD56+NKG2C+, CD3+CD56+NKG2C- and CD3+CD56-NKG2C+ T cells that supplied the TCR beta repertoires. The study sequenced eight donors, seven HCMV-seropositive and one seronegative. In a few donors, dominant clonotypes made up about 28.3-65% of CD3+CD56-NKG2C+ cells.

This clonotype was obtained from a young woman in good health. Sequenced: CD4+ T cells sorted from blood.

The CDR3 region has the DNA TGTGCCAGCAGCCAGGACAGGGTGGAGACCCAGTACTTC. It translates to CASSQDRVETQYF. The chain has TRBV7-2 and TRBJ2-5, with 8 positions matching TRBD1. Germline assignment: CDR1 SGHTA and CDR2 FQGNSA. The CDR3 loop spans 13 amino acids. With 5 bases clipped from V and 5 bases from J, the junction kept 4 bases outside the gene matches. The variable domain in full, completed from reference TRBV7-2 and TRBJ2-5, reads GAGVSQSPSNKVTEKGKDVELRCDPISGHTALYWYRQSLGQGLEFLIYFQGNSAPDKSGLPSDRFSAERTGGSVSTLTIQRTQQEDSAVYLCASSQDRVETQYFGPGTRLLVL.